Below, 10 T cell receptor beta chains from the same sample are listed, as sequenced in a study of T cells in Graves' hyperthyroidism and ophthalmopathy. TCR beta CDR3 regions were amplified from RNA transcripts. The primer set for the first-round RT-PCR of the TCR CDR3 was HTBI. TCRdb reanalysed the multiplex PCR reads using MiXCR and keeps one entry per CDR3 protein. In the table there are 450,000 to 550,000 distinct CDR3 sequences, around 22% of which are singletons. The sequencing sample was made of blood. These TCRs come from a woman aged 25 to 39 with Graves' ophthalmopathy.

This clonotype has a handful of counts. CDR3 protein: CASSFVWSGYTIYF. DNA for the CDR3: TGTGCCAGCAGTTTCGTCTGGTCGGGTTACACCATATATTTT. The chain recombines TRBV27 with TRBJ1-3; D is undetermined. CDR1 MNHEY and CDR2 SMNVEV come from the germline V gene (reference sequence). V was trimmed by 3 bases and J by 8 bases, leaving 14 bases between them. The CDR3 contains 14 residues.

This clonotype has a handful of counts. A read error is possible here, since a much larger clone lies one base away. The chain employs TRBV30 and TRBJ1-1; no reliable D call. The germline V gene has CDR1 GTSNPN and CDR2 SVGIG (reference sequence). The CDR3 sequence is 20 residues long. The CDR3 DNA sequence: TGTGCCTGGAGTGTACACATGTACAAGGCCACAACCCGCATGAACACTGAATCTTTCTTT. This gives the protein CAWSVHMYKATTRMNTESFF. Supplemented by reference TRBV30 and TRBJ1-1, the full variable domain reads SQTIHQWPATLVQPVGSPLSLECTVEGTSNPNLYWYRQAAGRGLQLLFYSVGIGQISSEVPQNLSASRPQDRQFILSSKKLLLSDSGFYLCAWSVHMYKATTRMNTESFFGQGTRLTVV.

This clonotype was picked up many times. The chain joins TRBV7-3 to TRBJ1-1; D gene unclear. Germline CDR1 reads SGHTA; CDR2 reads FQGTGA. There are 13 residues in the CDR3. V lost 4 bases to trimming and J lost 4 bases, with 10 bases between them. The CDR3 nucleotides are TGTGCCAGCAGCTCGACGGTGAGCACTGAAGCTTTCTTT. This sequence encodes CASSSTVSTEAFF.

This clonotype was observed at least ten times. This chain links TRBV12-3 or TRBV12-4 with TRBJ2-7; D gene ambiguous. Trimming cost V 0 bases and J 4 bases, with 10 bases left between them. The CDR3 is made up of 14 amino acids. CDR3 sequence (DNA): TGTGCCAGCAGTTTAGCGCTAAGGGAATACGAGCAGTACTTC. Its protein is CASSLALREYEQYF.

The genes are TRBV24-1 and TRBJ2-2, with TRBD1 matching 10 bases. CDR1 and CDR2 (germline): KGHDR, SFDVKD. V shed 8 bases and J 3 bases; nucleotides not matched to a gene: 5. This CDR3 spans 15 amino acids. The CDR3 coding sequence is TGTGCCACCAACGGGACAGGGGCGTACACCGGGGAGCTGTTTTTT. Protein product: CATNGTGAYTGELFF.

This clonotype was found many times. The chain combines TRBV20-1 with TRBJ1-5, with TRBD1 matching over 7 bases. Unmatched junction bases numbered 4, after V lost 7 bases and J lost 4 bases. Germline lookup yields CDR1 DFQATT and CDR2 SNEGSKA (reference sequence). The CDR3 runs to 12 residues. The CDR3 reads CSVKTGNQPQHF. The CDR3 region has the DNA TGCAGTGTAAAGACAGGGAATCAGCCCCAGCATTTT.

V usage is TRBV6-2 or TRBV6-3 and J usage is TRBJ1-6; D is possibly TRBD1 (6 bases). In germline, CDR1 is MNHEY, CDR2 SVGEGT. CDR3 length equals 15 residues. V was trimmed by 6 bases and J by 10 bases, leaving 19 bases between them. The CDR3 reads CASSSMTGRNSPLHF. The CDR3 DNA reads TGTGCCAGCAGCTCGATGACAGGACGGAACTCACCCCTCCACTTT.

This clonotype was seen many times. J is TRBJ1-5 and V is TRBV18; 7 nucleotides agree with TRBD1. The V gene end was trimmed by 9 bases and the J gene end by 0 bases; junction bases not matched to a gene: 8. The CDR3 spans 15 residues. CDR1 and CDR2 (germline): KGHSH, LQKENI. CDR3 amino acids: CASSPPGGSNQPQHF. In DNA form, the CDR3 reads TGTGCCAGTAGTCCCCCAGGGGGTAGCAATCAGCCCCAGCATTTT.

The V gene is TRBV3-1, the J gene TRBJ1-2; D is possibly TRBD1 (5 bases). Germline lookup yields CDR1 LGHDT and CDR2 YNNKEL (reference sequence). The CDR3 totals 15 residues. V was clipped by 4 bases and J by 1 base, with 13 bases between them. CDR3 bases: TGTGCCAGCAGCCCTACCTGGGACTTTAACTATGGCTACACCTTC. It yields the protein CASSPTWDFNYGYTF.

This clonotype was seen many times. CDR3 region: CATSILGEQYF. CDR3 nucleotide sequence: TGTGCCACAAGCATCCTGGGCGAGCAGTACTTC. This chain uses TRBV2 with TRBJ2-7, with D uncertain. Germline V gene data show CDR1 as SNHLY and CDR2 as FYNNEI. CDR3 length: 11 amino acids. Trimming took off 10 bases at V and 6 bases at J, with 13 bases between the two ends.